This T cell receptor beta chain was recovered during a study of blood T cell repertoires in COVID-19 (dated by TCRdb to the early 2020s). For context, the study as a whole: Collaborator samples came from the United States, Italy and Spain and covered acute and convalescent phases of COVID-19. The repertoires were released in a freely available public database intended as a resource for research on the immune response to SARS-CoV-2. The samples were drawn from the first 160 participants of the ongoing ImmuneRACE study and from 1,254 subjects provided by 6 global collaborators. A de-identified subject ID, COVID-19 status, age in years and sex were almost always included in the sample metadata. The material from the prospective study consisted of cDNA or gDNA derived from T cells, B-cell-depleted T cells, or PBMCs. Deeply sampled blood TCRbeta repertoires from subjects exposed to, actively infected with, or recovered from COVID-19 were included in the dataset. HLA class I and class II types, where available, came from metadata supplied by the sample provider rather than from assay-based typing.

TCRbeta CDR3 regions were amplified from genomic DNA using the immunoSEQ Assay, a bias-controlled multiplex PCR. In the source study's methods: The number of nucleated cells in each sample was estimated by amplification of reference gene primers within the assay. Sequence reads were collapsed and filtered to measure the absolute abundance of every unique TCRbeta CDR3 rearrangement. For each sample, productive Simpson clonality was calculated as the square root of Simpson's diversity index across productive rearrangements. TCRdb provides this immuneACCESS table in a form limited to in-frame rearrangements. Some clones are lacking; in checked studies, under half of them reflect an unresolved V gene, and why the rest are absent is not known. The DNA gave D and trimming, while V, J and clone size come from that table. Present in this sample are hundreds of thousands of clones, roughly three quarters of which were seen just once. In total, the top ten clones hold 4% of the sample.

Worth noting for this clone: Its target antigen remains unknown. Base qualities are missing; no much larger clone stands one base away.

The paper as a whole reports these results and caveats: How much clinical and demographic metadata was included differed by source and by participant, and the metadata was provided uncurated.

The germline V gene (reference sequence) specifies LGHDT as CDR1 and YNNKEL as CDR2. The CDR3 runs 16 amino acids, cysteine and phenylalanine included. CDR3 DNA only is kept here, 48 bases in frame from base 1. A distance of 15 bases separates the germline ends of V and J, which lose 3 bases and 3 bases respectively. Each collaborating institution followed its own protocols to collect whole blood in K2EDTA tubes. For TCRbeta analysis, collaborator samples were shipped as frozen whole blood, as isolated PBMCs, or as DNA extracted from either sample type. The chain is encoded by TRBV3-1 (or the pseudogene TRBV3-2) joined to TRBJ1-3; the D gene identity is not certain. The specimen sequenced was peripheral blood. This clonotype originated in a woman aged 40 to 55 with active or convalescent COVID-19. The sequence in DNA is TGTGCCAGCAGCCAGTCTACTGGAGAAGGTGGAAACACCATATATTTT. Protein translation: CASSQSTGEGGNTIYF.